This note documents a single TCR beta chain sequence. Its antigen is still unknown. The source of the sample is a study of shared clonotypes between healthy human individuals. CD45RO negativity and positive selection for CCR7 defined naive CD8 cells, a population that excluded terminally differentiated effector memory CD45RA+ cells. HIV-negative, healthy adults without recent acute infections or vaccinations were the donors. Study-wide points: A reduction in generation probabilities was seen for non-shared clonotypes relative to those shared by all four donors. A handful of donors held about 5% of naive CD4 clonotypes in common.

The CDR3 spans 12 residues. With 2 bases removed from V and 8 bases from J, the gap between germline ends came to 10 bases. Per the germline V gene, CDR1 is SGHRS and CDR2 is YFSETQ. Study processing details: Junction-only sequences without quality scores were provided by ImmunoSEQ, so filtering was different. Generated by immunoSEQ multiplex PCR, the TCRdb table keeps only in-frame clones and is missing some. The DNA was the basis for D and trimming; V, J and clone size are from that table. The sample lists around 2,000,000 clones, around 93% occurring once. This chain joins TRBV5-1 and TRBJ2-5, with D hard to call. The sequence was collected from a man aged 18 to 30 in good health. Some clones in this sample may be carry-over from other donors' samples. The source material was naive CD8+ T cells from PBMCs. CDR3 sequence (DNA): TGCGCCAGCAGCTTAGTACCAGGAACCCAGTACTTC. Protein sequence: CASSLVPGTQYF.